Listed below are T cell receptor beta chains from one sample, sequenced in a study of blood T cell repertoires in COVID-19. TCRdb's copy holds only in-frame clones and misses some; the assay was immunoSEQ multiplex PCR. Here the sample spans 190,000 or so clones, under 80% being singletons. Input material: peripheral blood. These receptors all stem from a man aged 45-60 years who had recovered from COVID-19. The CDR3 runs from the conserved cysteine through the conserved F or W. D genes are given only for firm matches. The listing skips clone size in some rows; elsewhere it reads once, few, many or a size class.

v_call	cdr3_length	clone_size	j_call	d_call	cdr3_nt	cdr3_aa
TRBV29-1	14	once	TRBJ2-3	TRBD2	TGCAGCCTCGGGCTAGCGGCCGGGGCAGATACGCAGTATTTT	CSLGLAAGADTQYF
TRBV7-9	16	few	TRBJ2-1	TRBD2	TGTGCCAGCAGCCCAAGACTAGCAGTTTTAGGCAATGAGCAGTTCTTC	CASSPRLAVLGNEQFF
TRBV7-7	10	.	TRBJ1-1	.	TGTGCCAGCAGCTTTCGAGAAACTTTCTTT	CASSFRETFF
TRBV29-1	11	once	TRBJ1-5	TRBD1	TGCAGCGGGCTCAGGGGGCATCGCCAGCATTTT	CSGLRGHRQHF
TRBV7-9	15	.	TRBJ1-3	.	TGTGCCAGCAGCTTAGGTGTACTCTCTGGAAACACCATATATTTT	CASSLGVLSGNTIYF
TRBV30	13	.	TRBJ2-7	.	TGTGCCTGGAGACGAGGAGGGGGCGTTGAGCAGTACTTC	CAWRRGGGVEQYF
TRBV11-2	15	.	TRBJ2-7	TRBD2	TGTGCCAGCAGCTCCGACTCACTAGCGGGGGACGAGCAGTACTTC	CASSSDSLAGDEQYF
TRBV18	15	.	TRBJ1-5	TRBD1	TGTGCCAGCTCACCGGGACAGGGTACTGATCAGCCCCAGCATTTT	CASSPGQGTDQPQHF
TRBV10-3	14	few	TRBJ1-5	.	TGTGCCATCAGTGAGCTCGGGGGCAATCAGCCCCAGCATTTT	CAISELGGNQPQHF
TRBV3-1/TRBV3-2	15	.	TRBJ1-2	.	TGTGCCAGCAGCCCAACGCGAACAGATAACTATGGCTACACCTTC	CASSPTRTDNYGYTF
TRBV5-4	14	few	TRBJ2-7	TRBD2	TGTGCCAGCAGCTGGGGGGGGGAAGATGCGGCGCAGTACTTC	CASSWGGEDAAQYF
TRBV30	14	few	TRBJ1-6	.	TGTGCCTGGAGTGGGTATACCTCGGGTTCACCCCTCCACTTT	CAWSGYTSGSPLHF
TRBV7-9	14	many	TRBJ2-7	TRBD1	TGTGCCAGCAGCAAGGGGACAGGGTACCCCGAGCAGTACTTC	CASSKGTGYPEQYF
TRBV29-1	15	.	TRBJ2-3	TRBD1	TGCAGCGTAGAAAGAGGACAGGGTCTCACAGATACGCAGTATTTT	CSVERGQGLTDTQYF
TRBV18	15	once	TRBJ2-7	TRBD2	TGTGCCAGCTCACCTGGACTAGCGGGAACCTACGAGCAGTACTTC	CASSPGLAGTYEQYF
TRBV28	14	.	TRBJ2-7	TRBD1	TGTGCCAGCAGCTTCGGGGACAGGGGACGCGAGCAGTACTTC	CASSFGDRGREQYF
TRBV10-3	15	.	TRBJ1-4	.	TGTGCCATCAGTGGAGCGGGGACCGGACATGAAAAACTGTTTTTT	CAISGAGTGHEKLFF
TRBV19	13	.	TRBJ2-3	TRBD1	TGTGCCAGTAGTATACAGGGGGAGGATACGCAGTATTTT	CASSIQGEDTQYF
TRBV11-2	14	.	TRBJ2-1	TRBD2	TGTGCCAGCAGCTTAGTAGCGGGAGGACTGGAGCAGTTCTTC	CASSLVAGGLEQFF
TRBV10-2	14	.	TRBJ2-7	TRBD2	TGCGCCAGTTCCCTAGCGGGAGGGCCCTACGAGCAGTACTTC	CASSLAGGPYEQYF
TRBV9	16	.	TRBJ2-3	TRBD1	TGTGCCAGCAGCCCACCGTCGAACAGGGGATCAGATACGCAGTATTTT	CASSPPSNRGSDTQYF
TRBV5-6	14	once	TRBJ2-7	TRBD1	TGTGCCAGCAGCCCCCCCGGACAGGGGCTCTCGCAGTACTTC	CASSPPGQGLSQYF
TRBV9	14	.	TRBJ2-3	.	TGTGCCAGCAGCGGGGACTTGAGCACAGATACGCAGTATTTT	CASSGDLSTDTQYF
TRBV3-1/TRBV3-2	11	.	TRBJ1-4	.	TGTGCCAGCAGCCAAGCTCAGGGCATAATTTTT	CASSQAQGIIF
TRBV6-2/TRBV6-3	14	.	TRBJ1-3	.	TGTGCCAGCAGTTACTCGGAGTCTGGAAACACCATATATTTT	CASSYSESGNTIYF
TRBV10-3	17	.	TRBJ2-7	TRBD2	TGTGCCATCAAAGTGACTAGCGGGAGAATAGGCTCCTACGAGCAGTACTTC	CAIKVTSGRIGSYEQYF
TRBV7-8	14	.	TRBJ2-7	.	TGTGCCAGCAGCTTAGAACCCTACGACTACGAGCAGTACTTC	CASSLEPYDYEQYF
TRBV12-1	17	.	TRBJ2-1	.	TGTGCCAGCAGCTTGCTAGCGGGAGGGCCCTATAAGAATGAGCAGTTCTTC	CASSLLAGGPYKNEQFF
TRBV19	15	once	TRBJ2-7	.	TGTGCCAGTACAGGATCAAGCGGAAACACCTACGAGCAGTACTTC	CASTGSSGNTYEQYF
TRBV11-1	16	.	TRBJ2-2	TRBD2	TGTGCCAGCAGACGAGGACTAGCGGAGAACACCGGGGAGCTGTTTTTT	CASRRGLAENTGELFF
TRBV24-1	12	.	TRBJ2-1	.	TGTGCCACCAGTACAGGGAAGGATGAGCAGTTCTTC	CATSTGKDEQFF
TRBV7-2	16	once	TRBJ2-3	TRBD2	TGTGCCAGCAGCTTATTTGCTAGCGGGGGGTCAGATACGCAGTATTTT	CASSLFASGGSDTQYF
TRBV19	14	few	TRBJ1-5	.	TGTGCCAGTAGTATCATTGAACAAACGCAGCCCCAGCATTTT	CASSIIEQTQPQHF
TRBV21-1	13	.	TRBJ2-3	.	TGTGCCAGCAGCAAAGTCGGAGCGGATACGCAGTATTTT	CASSKVGADTQYF
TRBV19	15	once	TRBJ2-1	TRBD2	TGTGCCAGTAGAGTCGGGACTAGCGGGATTTATGAGCAGTTCTTC	CASRVGTSGIYEQFF
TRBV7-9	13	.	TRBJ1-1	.	TGTGCCAGCAGTAAAGCCACGAACACTGAAGCTTTCTTT	CASSKATNTEAFF
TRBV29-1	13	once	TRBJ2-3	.	TGCAGCGGGAGAATGACTAGCACAGATACGCAGTATTTT	CSGRMTSTDTQYF
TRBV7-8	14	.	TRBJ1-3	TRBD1	TGTGCCAGCAGCTTCAGGGGGCGCGGGAACACCATATATTTT	CASSFRGRGNTIYF
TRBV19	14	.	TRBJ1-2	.	TGTGCCAGTAGCCCGCAGGGTCGAAGCTATGGCTACACCTTC	CASSPQGRSYGYTF
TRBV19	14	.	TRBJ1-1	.	TGTGCCAGTAGTATAGGGCGGGAGAACACTGAAGCTTTCTTT	CASSIGRENTEAFF
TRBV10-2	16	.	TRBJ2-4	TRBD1	TGCGCCAGCAGTGAGGCCCCTACAGGGGACCTGAACATTCAGTACTTC	CASSEAPTGDLNIQYF
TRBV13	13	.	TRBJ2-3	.	TGTGCCAGCAGCAGAGAATCTACAGATACGCAGTATTTT	CASSRESTDTQYF
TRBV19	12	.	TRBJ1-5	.	TGTGCCAGTAGTATTGAGGAACAGCCCCAGCATTTT	CASSIEEQPQHF
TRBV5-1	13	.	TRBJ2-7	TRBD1	TGCGCCAGCAGCTACGGACAGGGATGGGAGCAGTACTTC	CASSYGQGWEQYF
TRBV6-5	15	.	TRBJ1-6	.	TGTGCCAGCCGTCCCCCTGGACAGACAACCTCACCCCTCCACTTT	CASRPPGQTTSPLHF
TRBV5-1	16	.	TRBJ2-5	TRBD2	TGCGCCAGCAGCTTGTTAGCGGGAGTGGCCCAAGAGACCCAGTACTTC	CASSLLAGVAQETQYF
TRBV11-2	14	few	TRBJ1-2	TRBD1	TGTGCCAGCAGCTCAATGACAGGGTCAAATGGCTACACCTTC	CASSSMTGSNGYTF
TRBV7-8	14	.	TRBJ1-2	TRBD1	TGTGCCAGCAGCTTAGCTCAGGGGGACTATGGCTACACCTTC	CASSLAQGDYGYTF
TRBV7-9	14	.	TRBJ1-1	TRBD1	TGTGCCAGCACCATACAGGGGAAGAACACTGAAGCTTTCTTT	CASTIQGKNTEAFF